The entry that follows covers one T cell receptor (beta chain) sequence. Its specificity is unknown. The data belong to a study of shared clonotypes between healthy human individuals. The overall study: Three plates were used per donor for CD4 naive, three for CD4 memory, two for CD8 naive and one for CD8 memory. Study-wide results and limits: Although depth was large, rarefaction showed that sequencing of the sorted subsets was incomplete. On the whole, naive subsets had larger estimated richness than memory subsets had.

Naive CD8 cells comprised CD45RO-negative, CCR7-positively selected cells, excluding terminally differentiated effector memory CD45RA+ cells. The V gene's germline CDR1 is KGHSH and CDR2 LQKENI. Trimming removed 3 bases from V and 4 bases from J; junction bases left unmatched: 5. The CDR3 has 15 residues. The method was immunoSEQ multiplex PCR; TCRdb's version includes in-frame clones alone and lacks a portion of them. Of roughly 2.1 million clones in the sample, 93% are singletons; the top ten hold roughly 1.8%. The clonotype was recovered from a young man in good health. Some clones in this sample may be carry-over from other donors' samples. This chain connects TRBV18 to TRBJ1-1; TRBD1 agrees at 10 bases. The specimen sequenced was naive CD8+ T cells from PBMCs. CDR3 sequence: CASSPRRDRGTEAFF. The CDR3 DNA reads TGTGCCAGCTCACCGCGGCGGGACAGGGGCACTGAAGCTTTCTTT.